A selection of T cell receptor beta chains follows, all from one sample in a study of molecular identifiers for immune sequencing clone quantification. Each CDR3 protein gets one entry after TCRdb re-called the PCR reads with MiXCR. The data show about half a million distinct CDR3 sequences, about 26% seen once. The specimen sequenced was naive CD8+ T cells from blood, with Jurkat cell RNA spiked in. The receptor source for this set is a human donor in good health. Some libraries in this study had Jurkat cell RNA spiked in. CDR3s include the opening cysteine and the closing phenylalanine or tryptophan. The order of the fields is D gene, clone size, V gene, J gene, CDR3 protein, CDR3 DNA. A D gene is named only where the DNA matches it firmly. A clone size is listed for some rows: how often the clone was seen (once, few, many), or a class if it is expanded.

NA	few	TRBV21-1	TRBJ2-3	CASSPSRKRGATDTQYF	TGTGCCAGCAGCCCCTCTCGAAAACGGGGAGCCACAGATACGCAGTATTTT
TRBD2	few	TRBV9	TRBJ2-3	CASSASGGSSTDTQYF	TGTGCCAGCAGCGCTAGCGGGGGCTCTAGCACAGATACGCAGTATTTT
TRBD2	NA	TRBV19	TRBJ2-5	CASTSGRFQETQYF	TGTGCCAGTACTAGCGGGAGGTTCCAAGAGACCCAGTACTTC
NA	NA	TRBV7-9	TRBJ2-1	CASSSGLDYNEQFF	TGTGCCAGCAGCTCGGGACTGGACTACAATGAGCAGTTCTTC
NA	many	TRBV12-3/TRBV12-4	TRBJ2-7	CASSLGWSYEQYF	TGTGCCAGCAGTTTGGGATGGTCGTACGAGCAGTACTTC
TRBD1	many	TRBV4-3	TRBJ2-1	CASSQGRGQGINEQFF	TGCGCCAGCAGCCAAGGACGAGGACAGGGCATCAATGAGCAGTTCTTC
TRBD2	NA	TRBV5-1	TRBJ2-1	CASSFSGTNPYNEQFF	TGCGCCAGCAGCTTCTCCGGGACTAACCCATACAATGAGCAGTTCTTC
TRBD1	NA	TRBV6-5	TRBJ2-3	CASSSISGTGTYTDTQYF	TGTGCCAGCAGTTCCATTTCCGGGACAGGGACCTACACAGATACGCAGTATTTT
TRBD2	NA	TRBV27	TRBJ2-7	CASSLSGGWAEQYF	TGTGCCAGCAGTTTATCCGGGGGGTGGGCCGAGCAGTACTTC
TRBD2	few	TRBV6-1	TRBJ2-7	CASSNTGTTYEQYF	TGTGCCAGCAGTAATACCGGGACTACCTACGAGCAGTACTTC
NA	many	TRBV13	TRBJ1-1	CASSFLANTEAFF	TGTGCCAGCAGCTTCCTAGCGAACACTGAAGCTTTCTTT
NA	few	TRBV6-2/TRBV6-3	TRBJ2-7	CASSSDLVGEQYF	TGTGCCAGCAGCTCGGATTTGGTTGGGGAGCAGTACTTC
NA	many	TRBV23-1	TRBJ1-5	CASSQSDTSNQPQHF	TGCGCCAGCAGTCAAAGCGATACTAGCAATCAGCCCCAGCATTTT
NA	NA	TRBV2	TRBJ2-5	CASSEVGRGTETQYF	TGTGCCAGCAGTGAGGTGGGCAGGGGAACAGAGACCCAGTACTTC
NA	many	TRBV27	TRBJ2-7	CASRRGRGDREQYF	TGTGCCAGCAGGAGGGGGAGAGGGGATAGAGAGCAGTACTTC
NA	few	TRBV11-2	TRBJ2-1	CASSLAVLGGSYNEQFF	NA
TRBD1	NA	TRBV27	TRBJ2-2	CASSRDRGSVTGELFF	TGTGCCAGCAGTCGGGACAGGGGATCAGTCACCGGGGAGCTGTTTTTT
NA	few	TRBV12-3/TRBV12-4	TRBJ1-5	CASSAGTPYREPQHF	TGTGCCAGCAGTGCCGGGACTCCCTATAGGGAGCCCCAGCATTTT
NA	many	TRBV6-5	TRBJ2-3	CASSYDGVSDTQYF	TGTGCCAGCAGTTACGACGGGGTTTCAGATACGCAGTATTTT
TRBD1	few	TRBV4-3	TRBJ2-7	CASSQGTGIYEQYF	TGCGCCAGCAGCCAAGGGACAGGGATCTACGAGCAGTACTTC
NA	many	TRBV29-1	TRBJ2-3	CSVEFGTQYF	TGCAGCGTTGAGTTCGGTACGCAGTATTTT
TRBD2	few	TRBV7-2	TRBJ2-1	CASSPGLAGGLNNEQFF	TGTGCCAGCAGCCCGGGACTAGCGGGGGGCCTTAACAATGAGCAGTTCTTC
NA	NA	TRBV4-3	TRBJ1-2	CASSQEYTAGSNYGYTF	TGCGCCAGCAGCCAAGAATACACGGCAGGGTCCAACTATGGCTACACCTTC
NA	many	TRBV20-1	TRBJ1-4	CSASSITGTRTNEKLFF	TGCAGTGCTAGCTCAATAACCGGGACCCGAACTAATGAAAAACTGTTTTTT
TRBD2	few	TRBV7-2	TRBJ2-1	CASSFTSGDGRFVNEQFF	TGTGCCAGCAGCTTTACTAGCGGGGACGGTAGATTCGTAAATGAGCAGTTCTTC
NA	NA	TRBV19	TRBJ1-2	CASTPFTPNYGYTF	TGTGCCAGTACCCCCTTTACCCCTAACTATGGCTACACCTTC
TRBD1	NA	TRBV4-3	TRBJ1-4	CASSHSTGRNEKLFF	TGCGCCAGCAGCCACTCGACAGGGCGTAATGAAAAACTGTTTTTT
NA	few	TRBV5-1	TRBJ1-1	CASSSEGQNTEAFF	TGCGCCAGCAGCTCCGAGGGGCAGAACACTGAAGCTTTCTTT